A selection of T cell receptor beta chains follows, all from one sample in a study of cytomegalovirus exposure and HLA in healthy donors. The table came from immunoSEQ multiplex PCR; TCRdb's copy has only in-frame clones and leaves some out. The data contain about 150,000 clones, 60% to 80% of them singletons. The source material was PBMCs. The receptors derive from a man under 40 in good health and CMV-seropositive. CDR3s include the opening cysteine and the closing phenylalanine or tryptophan. Each record gives: D gene, clone size, J gene, V gene, CDR3 protein, CDR3 DNA. The D gene is left open where the match is weak. Clone size is shown for a subset of rows, as once, few, many or a class of expanded clone.

TRBD2,.,TRBJ2-1,TRBV28,CASLSGSSYNEQFF,TGTGCCAGCTTAAGCGGGAGCTCCTACAATGAGCAGTTCTTC
.,.,TRBJ1-1,TRBV9,CASSTGNSEAFF,TGTGCCAGCAGCACAGGGAACAGTGAAGCTTTCTTT
.,.,TRBJ2-7,TRBV28,CASSYSWRNYEQYF,TGTGCCAGCAGTTATTCCTGGCGGAACTACGAGCAGTACTTC
TRBD1,.,TRBJ2-7,TRBV9,CASSVAETGVYEQYF,TGTGCCAGCAGCGTAGCTGAGACAGGGGTATACGAGCAGTACTTC
.,.,TRBJ1-1,TRBV20-1,CSASLYTEAFF,TGCAGTGCTAGTCTATACACTGAAGCTTTCTTT
TRBD1,.,TRBJ1-1,TRBV5-1,CASSRPDRTNTEAFF,TGCGCCAGCAGCCGACCGGACAGGACGAACACTGAAGCTTTCTTT
TRBD2,.,TRBJ2-7,TRBV9,CASSAGTSGTYEQYF,TGTGCCAGCAGCGCGGGGACTAGCGGGACCTACGAGCAGTACTTC
.,few,TRBJ1-3,TRBV6-5,CASRFTTEAGNTIYF,TGTGCCAGCAGATTTACGACAGAGGCTGGAAACACCATATATTTT
.,.,TRBJ2-5,TRBV29-1,CSVEDVAGVETQYF,TGCAGCGTTGAAGATGTTGCAGGGGTGGAGACCCAGTACTTC
.,.,TRBJ2-1,TRBV27,CASSFLEGNNEQFF,TGTGCCAGCAGTTTCTTGGAGGGGAACAATGAGCAGTTCTTC
.,.,TRBJ2-7,TRBV5-4,CASSLAGTRYEQYF,TGTGCCAGCAGCTTGGCCGGTACTAGGTACGAGCAGTACTTC
TRBD1,.,TRBJ2-7,TRBV7-2,CASSLAGQYEQYF,TGTGCCAGCAGCTTAGCGGGACAGTACGAGCAGTACTTC
TRBD2,few,TRBJ2-3,TRBV25-1,CASSFGGSRGRVVDTQYF,TGTGCCAGCAGTTTCGGGGGGTCTCGAGGGAGAGTGGTAGATACGCAGTATTTT
TRBD2,.,TRBJ2-1,TRBV28,CASSLIGPSGVNEQFF,TGTGCCAGCAGTTTAATCGGCCCTAGCGGTGTCAATGAGCAGTTCTTC
.,once,TRBJ1-2,TRBV30,CAWSRQGANYGYTF,TGTGCCTGGAGTAGGCAGGGCGCTAACTATGGCTACACCTTC
TRBD2,.,TRBJ2-1,TRBV6-5,CASSYEYTGGPSEQFF,TGTGCCAGCAGTTACGAGTATACGGGAGGGCCCAGTGAGCAGTTCTTC
.,.,TRBJ1-1,TRBV10-2,CASSEGVTGNTEAFF,TGCGCCAGCAGTGAAGGGGTGACAGGGAACACTGAAGCTTTCTTT
.,.,TRBJ2-2,TRBV18,CASSRSQTGTGGLFF,TGTGCCAGCTCACGCTCGCAGACAGGGACCGGGGGGCTGTTTTTT
TRBD1,.,TRBJ2-7,TRBV5-1,CASSFDREFYEQYF,TGCGCCAGCAGCTTCGACAGGGAATTCTACGAGCAGTACTTC
.,.,TRBJ1-1,TRBV5-1,CASSSTRTWGTRTKSNTEAFF,TGCGCCAGCAGCTCCACTAGGACTTGGGGGACACGGACAAAATCGAACACTGAAGCTTTCTTT
TRBD2,.,TRBJ2-7,TRBV6-1,CATGLAGSYEQYF,TGTGCCACAGGACTAGCGGGATCCTACGAGCAGTACTTC
.,.,TRBJ1-3,TRBV28,CASKIQGGTGNTIYF,TGTGCCAGCAAAATACAGGGAGGGACTGGAAACACCATATATTTT
TRBD2,.,TRBJ2-1,TRBV19,CASSPLGLAGEHTSYNEQFF,TGTGCCAGTAGTCCCTTGGGACTAGCGGGAGAGCATACCTCCTACAATGAGCAGTTCTTC
TRBD1,once,TRBJ1-1,TRBV7-2,CASSFLDREITEAFF,TGTGCCAGCAGCTTCTTAGACAGGGAAATAACTGAAGCTTTCTTT
TRBD1,.,TRBJ2-7,TRBV15,CATSMQGGSSSYEQYF,TGTGCCACCAGCATGCAAGGGGGCAGCAGCTCCTACGAGCAGTACTTC
.,.,TRBJ1-5,TRBV6-1,CASSEGQDNQPQHF,TGTGCCAGCAGTGAAGGACAGGACAATCAGCCCCAGCATTTT
TRBD1,once,TRBJ1-1,TRBV27,CASSSSTGGVTEAFF,TGTGCCAGCAGTTCCTCGACAGGGGGAGTTACTGAAGCTTTCTTT
.,.,TRBJ1-4,TRBV5-4,CASSSRRGDEKLFF,TGTGCCAGCAGCTCTAGGCGGGGAGATGAAAAACTGTTTTTT
.,few,TRBJ2-7,TRBV7-2,CASSSQDLSYEQYF,TGTGCCAGCAGCTCCCAGGACTTATCCTACGAGCAGTACTTC
TRBD2,.,TRBJ2-3,TRBV9,CASSPLWSGREVDTQYF,TGTGCCAGCAGCCCGCTGTGGAGCGGGAGGGAGGTAGATACGCAGTATTTT
TRBD2,once,TRBJ2-3,TRBV5-1,CASSLFPGTSEAKDTQYF,TGCGCCAGCAGCTTGTTCCCCGGGACTAGTGAGGCAAAAGATACGCAGTATTTT
.,.,TRBJ2-3,TRBV10-1,CASSAGVPDTQYF,TGCGCCAGCAGTGCTGGAGTCCCAGATACGCAGTATTTT
TRBD2,.,TRBJ2-3,TRBV7-9,CASSRPGTSGGDTQYF,TGTGCCAGCAGCAGGCCCGGGACTAGCGGAGGAGATACGCAGTATTTT
.,.,TRBJ1-5,TRBV10-3,CAISESGSDQPQHF,TGTGCCATCAGTGAGTCAGGGAGTGATCAGCCCCAGCATTTT
TRBD2,.,TRBJ2-5,TRBV5-1,CASSLVAREAYQETQYF,TGCGCCAGCAGCTTGGTTGCGCGGGAGGCGTACCAAGAGACCCAGTACTTC
.,once,TRBJ2-5,TRBV4-1,CASSQDPQCEQGGNQYF,TGCGCCAGCAGCCAAGACCCCCAATGCGAACAGGGGGGGAACCAGTACTTC
TRBD1,.,TRBJ1-5,TRBV28,CASSPFSRGRTGQPQHF,TGTGCCAGCAGTCCCTTCTCCCGGGGGAGGACAGGTCAGCCCCAGCATTTT
.,.,TRBJ2-7,TRBV5-6,CASNDQTGWMAYEQYF,TGTGCCAGCAACGACCAGACCGGGTGGATGGCTTACGAGCAGTACTTC
.,.,TRBJ1-1,TRBV18,CASSPLVGGTAEAFF,TGTGCCAGCTCACCCCTAGTGGGTGGAACTGCTGAAGCTTTCTTT
.,.,TRBJ2-7,TRBV4-2,CASSQARQSYEQYF,TGTGCCAGCAGCCAAGCGAGACAGTCCTACGAGCAGTACTTC
.,.,TRBJ1-1,TRBV7-3,CASSLDPGAEAFF,TGTGCCAGCAGCTTAGACCCCGGGGCTGAAGCTTTCTTT
TRBD2,.,TRBJ2-1,TRBV7-2,CASSPYGGLAGQIDNEQFF,TGTGCCAGCAGCCCTTACGGGGGACTAGCGGGACAAATTGACAATGAGCAGTTCTTC
TRBD1,.,TRBJ2-3,TRBV4-2,CASSHFSQGASDTQYF,TGTGCCAGCAGCCATTTTTCACAGGGGGCTTCAGATACGCAGTATTTT